This T cell receptor (beta chain) was documented in a study of cytomegalovirus exposure and HLA in healthy donors. Study results and limitations: In an earlier analysis, about 90% or about 30%: the productive usage of most TCR beta V segments.

On this clone: The antigen is unknown.

The primer mix had 60 Vbeta and 13 Jbeta primers. Clones were read by immunoSEQ multiplex PCR, and TCRdb kept only the in-frame ones, dropping some. The data show over 65,000 clones, roughly two thirds seen once. Sequenced input: PBMCs. The clonotype was recovered from a woman between 45 and 60 years old in good health and CMV-seropositive.

The CDR3 loop reads CTSSQTGESGELFF. DNA of the CDR3: TGCACCAGCAGCCAGACAGGGGAGTCCGGGGAGCTGTTTTTT. V is TRBV1 and J is TRBJ2-2; TRBD1 was called by the table and not checked on the DNA. TRBV1 is termed a pseudogene. The CDR3 consists of 14 residues.